The following is a T cell receptor (beta chain) sequence with its context. V was pared by 5 bases and J by 4 bases, with 9 bases between. The CDR3 is made up of 12 amino acids. Germline V gene sequence: CDR1 SGHAT, CDR2 FQNNGV. The sample is drawn from a study of blood T cell repertoires in COVID-19. Looking at the study overall: Sites across the United States, Italy and Spain contributed samples from acute and convalescent COVID-19. T cells, B-cell-depleted T cells, or PBMCs supplied cDNA or gDNA.

Original analysis: Nucleated cell counts were estimated from reference gene primer amplification. Sequencing used immunoSEQ multiplex PCR; TCRdb keeps in-frame clones, though not all of them. V and J calls and clone size are copied from that table; D and trimming were computed from the DNA. The top ten clones hold 15% to 20% of a sample with more than 90,000 clones, over 80% of them seen once. The chain has TRBV11-2 and TRBJ2-7; D is possibly TRBD1 (6 bases). This clonotype was obtained from a man older than 75 with acute or convalescent COVID-19. Sequencing was carried out using peripheral blood. CDR3 nucleotides: TGTGCCAGCAGCCTACAGGGTTACGAGCAGTACTTC. Protein product: CASSLQGYEQYF.